The 29 T cell receptor beta chains below all came from one sample that was sequenced in a study of blood T cell repertoires in COVID-19. Some clones are missing from TCRdb's copy, which holds only in-frame ones; the method was immunoSEQ multiplex PCR. The sample has 95,000 to 150,000 clones; more than 75% are singletons. The sequencing input was peripheral blood. The receptors originated from a human donor in a cohort sampled during active COVID-19.

The chain uses TRBV2 and TRBJ1-6; 9 bases fit TRBD1. This CDR3 has 14 amino acids. The V gene's germline CDR1 is SNHLY and CDR2 FYNNEI. V lost 6 bases to trimming and J lost 5 bases; unmatched junction nucleotides: 2. CDR3 loop: CASRDRGNNSPLHF. CDR3 nucleotide sequence: TGTGCCAGCAGGGACAGGGGAAATAATTCACCCCTCCACTTT. The whole variable domain, remainder taken from reference TRBV2 and TRBJ1-6, is EPEVTQTPSHQVTQMGQEVILRCVPISNHLYFYWYRQILGQKVEFLVSFYNNEISEKSEIFDDQFSVERPDGSNFTLKIRSTKLEDSAMYFCASRDRGNNSPLHFGNGTRLTVT.

The J gene is TRBJ2-3, the V gene TRBV21-1; the table's D call TRBD1 went unverified against the DNA. TRBV21-1 is a documented pseudogene. The CDR3 loop spans 11 amino acids. The CDR3 here is CASTYRDTQYF. DNA of the CDR3: TGTGCCAGCACCTACAGGGATACGCAGTATTTT.

The V gene is TRBV13, the J gene TRBJ1-6, with 7 bases fitting TRBD1. From germline, CDR1 is PRHDT and CDR2 FYEKMQ (reference sequence). The CDR3 sequence is 18 residues long. With V trimmed by 3 bases and J by 0 bases, 8 bases remained unmatched. The DNA of the CDR3 is TGTGCCAGCAGCTTCACCTACAGGGGCGGCTCCTATAATTCACCCCTCCACTTT. This codes for CASSFTYRGGSYNSPLHF.

This clone is termed large. This chain connects TRBV29-1 to TRBJ2-2; 7 positions agree with TRBD2. This CDR3 has 15 residues. In germline, CDR1 is SQVTM, CDR2 ANQGSEA. J was trimmed by 1 base and V by 4 bases; bases with no gene match: 6. CDR3 sequence (DNA): TGCAGCGTTGGCTCTAGCGGTGAGAACACCGGGGAGCTGTTTTTT. Protein sequence: CSVGSSGENTGELFF.

The rearrangement uses TRBV19 and TRBJ2-3; 10 nucleotides align to TRBD2. The CDR3 is made up of 16 amino acids. The J segment lost 2 bases and the V segment lost 4 bases, leaving 6 bases of the junction unmatched. Germline CDR1 LNHDA, CDR2 SQIVND (reference sequence). CDR3 in DNA: TGTGCCAGTAGTACCGGGACTAGCGTTAACACAGATACGCAGTATTTT. Translating it yields CASSTGTSVNTDTQYF.

This clone came up a few times. Other DNA sequences from this sample encode an identical CDR3 as well. The V and J genes are TRBV7-8 and TRBJ2-7, with 8 positions matching TRBD1. Trimming at V came to 4 bases and at J to 3 bases, leaving 5 bases not matched to a gene. Germline V gene lookup returns CDR1 SGHVS and CDR2 FQNEAQ. The CDR3 has 14 residues. The CDR3 here is CASSSRDRIYEQYF. CDR3 DNA: TGTGCCAGCAGCTCCCGGGACAGGATCTACGAGCAGTACTTC.

The chain combines TRBV3-1 (or the pseudogene TRBV3-2) with TRBJ2-7; the D gene is possibly TRBD2 (6 bases). Germline loops: CDR1 LGHDT, CDR2 YNNKEL (reference sequence). The CDR3 extends over 17 amino acids. V shed 4 bases and J shed 0 bases, with 19 bases lying between them. In DNA, the CDR3 is TGTGCCAGCAGCCCCCGCGGGGCCGGTCCTAGCTCCTACGAGCAGTACTTC. Amino acid sequence: CASSPRGAGPSSYEQYF.

This clone was counted only a few times. CDR3 DNA: TGCAGCGTTGAAGATCCGGGGAGTACGCAGTATTTT. Its translation: CSVEDPGSTQYF. J is TRBJ2-3 and V is TRBV29-1, with D possibly matching TRBD2 (5 bases). V was trimmed by 0 bases and J by 8 bases, leaving 9 bases between them. Germline V gives CDR1 SQVTM, CDR2 ANQGSEA. The CDR3 spans 12 residues.

The rearrangement links TRBV3-1 (or the pseudogene TRBV3-2) to TRBJ2-7; TRBD2 is a possible D gene (6 bases). This CDR3 spans 13 amino acids. The germline CDR1 and CDR2 sequences are LGHDT and YNNKEL (reference sequence). The V and J ends lost 7 bases and 4 bases respectively, with 14 bases between them. The CDR3 is CASTANAGYEQYF. DNA of the CDR3: TGTGCCAGCACGGCGAACGCGGGGTACGAGCAGTACTTC.

The chain uses TRBV10-1 and TRBJ2-7; D is possibly TRBD1 (6 bases). The germline gives CDR1 WNHNN, CDR2 SYGVQD (reference sequence). Trimming took off 8 bases at V and 2 bases at J, with 13 bases between the two ends. CDR3 size: 13 residues. CDR3 protein: CASSVDSAYEQYF. CDR3 bases: TGCGCCAGCTCAGTGGACAGCGCCTACGAGCAGTACTTC.

V is TRBV12-5 and J is TRBJ1-5; perhaps TRBD1 as D (6 bases). This CDR3 contains 14 residues. Trimming removed 5 bases from V and 6 bases from J, with 14 bases in between. Germline-derived CDR1 and CDR2 are LGHNT and FRNRAP. In DNA, the CDR3 is TGTGCTAGTGGTGGGGGGGGCTGGGGTCAGCCCCAGCATTTT. This gives the protein CASGGGGWGQPQHF.

This chain uses TRBV27 with TRBJ1-2, with TRBD1 matching over 9 bases. The CDR3 runs 14 residues. Germline V gives CDR1 MNHEY, CDR2 SMNVEV (reference sequence). Unmatched junction bases numbered 10, after V lost 7 bases and J lost 7 bases. CDR3: CASTLRDRDSGYTF. CDR3 coding DNA: TGTGCCAGCACCCTACGGGACAGGGACTCTGGCTACACCTTC.

The rearrangement links TRBV20-1 to TRBJ2-7; D not resolved. From germline, CDR1 is DFQATT and CDR2 SNEGSKA (reference sequence). Trimming stripped 6 bases from V and 6 bases from J, with 12 bases between. The CDR3 length is 11 residues. CDR3 nucleotide sequence: TGCAGTGCCCAAAGAGGCGGCGAGCAGTACTTC. Translated: CSAQRGGEQYF.

The chain uses TRBV3-1 (or the pseudogene TRBV3-2) and TRBJ2-5, with TRBD1 matching 9 bases. Germline CDR1 is LGHDT and CDR2 is YNNKEL (reference sequence). The CDR3 covers 15 residues. Trimming cost V 4 bases and J 5 bases; bases outside gene matches: 8. The CDR3 here is CASSLKTGGAETQYF. The CDR3 DNA is TGTGCCAGCAGCCTTAAAACAGGGGGCGCGGAGACCCAGTACTTC.

The chain recombines TRBV18 with TRBJ2-7; the match to TRBD1 covers 7 bases. The germline V gene has CDR1 KGHSH and CDR2 LQKENI. CDR3 length equals 13 residues. The trim removed 3 bases at V and 5 bases at J, leaving 4 bases unmatched. The CDR3 DNA follows: TGTGCCAGCTCACCCGACAGGGTCCACGAGCAGTACTTC. This sequence encodes CASSPDRVHEQYF.

The chain combines TRBV3-1 (or the pseudogene TRBV3-2) with TRBJ1-5, with D hard to call. CDR1 LGHDT and CDR2 YNNKEL come from the germline V gene (reference sequence). The CDR3 has 14 amino acids. The V end was cut by 1 base, the J end by 7 bases, with 11 bases between. The CDR3 bases are TGTGCCAGCAGCCAAGGATGGAGCGGACAGCCCCAGCATTTT. Encoded protein: CASSQGWSGQPQHF.

V is TRBV5-6 and J is TRBJ2-5; the D gene is possibly TRBD2 (5 bases). Germline V CDR1 and CDR2: SGHDT, YYEEEE. Trimming cost V 0 bases and J 9 bases, with 12 bases left between them. The CDR3 contains 13 residues. The CDR3 here is CASSLATVGAQYF. In DNA form, the CDR3 reads TGTGCCAGCAGCTTGGCCACGGTCGGGGCCCAGTACTTC.

The V call is TRBV19, the J call TRBJ2-2, with 8 positions matching TRBD2. The junction had 5 bases not matched to a gene; V was cut back by 4 bases and J by 7 bases. There are 14 residues in the CDR3. The germline gives CDR1 LNHDA, CDR2 SQIVND (reference sequence). The CDR3 bases are TGTGCCAGTAGTACCCCGGGGGGGCTCGGGGAGCTGTTTTTT. It codes for CASSTPGGLGELFF.

This clone has a handful of counts. The V call is TRBV7-6, the J call TRBJ2-7; 8 positions match TRBD2. Germline V gene data show CDR1 as SGHVS and CDR2 as FNYEAQ. The CDR3 spans 17 residues. V shed 5 bases, J shed 0 bases, and the junction held 12 bases outside the gene matches. The CDR3 nucleotides read TGTGCCAGCAGCGAATTCGCTAGCGGGCCTTCCTCCTACGAGCAGTACTTC. Translated, it gives CASSEFASGPSSYEQYF.

The chain combines TRBV6-5 with TRBJ2-7, with D possibly being TRBD1 (7 bases). This CDR3 spans 16 amino acids. Germline lookup yields CDR1 MNHEY and CDR2 SVGAGI. Trimming pared 0 bases from V and 1 base from J, leaving 13 bases between. The CDR3, as DNA: TGTGCCAGCAGTTACTCGATGACAGGGAGGTCCTACGAGCAGTACTTC. Protein sequence: CASSYSMTGRSYEQYF.

This chain links TRBV7-2 with TRBJ2-1, with TRBD1 identical over 7 bases. The CDR3 extends over 16 amino acids. Germline-derived CDR1 and CDR2 are SGHTA and FQGNSA. The V gene end was trimmed by 6 bases and the J gene end by 3 bases; junction bases not matched to a gene: 11. CDR3 sequence reads: CASSLPGQINYNEQFF. In nucleotides, the CDR3 is TGTGCCAGCAGTTTACCGGGACAGATTAACTACAATGAGCAGTTCTTC.

The rearrangement links TRBV4-1 to TRBJ2-1; TRBD1 aligns across 9 bases. Losses at the gene ends were 3 bases for V and 10 bases for J; bases not matched to a gene: 10. The CDR3 totals 15 residues. CDR1 and CDR2 from the germline V gene are MGHRA and YSYEKL. CDR3 nucleotides: TGCGCCAGCAGCCAGGGGCCCGGGACAGGGCCAGAGCAGTTCTTC. It is translated as CASSQGPGTGPEQFF.

This sequence joins TRBV6-6 and TRBJ1-2; maybe TRBD1 (6 bases). The CDR3 extends over 15 amino acids. The germline V and J ends were trimmed by 5 bases and 6 bases, with 19 bases remaining between them. Per germline, CDR1 MNHNY and CDR2 SVGAGI (reference sequence). The CDR3 is CASSPSGQGSHGYTF. CDR3 coding DNA: TGTGCCAGCAGTCCCTCGGGGCAGGGGTCTCATGGCTACACCTTC.

The chain has TRBV7-9 and TRBJ1-3, with D uncertain. The CDR3 runs 11 residues. Germline CDR1 SEHNR, CDR2 FQNEAQ (reference sequence). The V and J ends lost 6 bases and 11 bases respectively, with 11 bases between them. The CDR3 protein is CASRAGNAIYF. CDR3 DNA: TGTGCCAGCAGGGCCGGGAACGCCATATATTTT. Filled out from reference TRBV7-9 and TRBJ1-3, the complete variable domain reads DTGVSQNPRHKITKRGQNVTFRCDPISEHNRLYWYRQTLGQGPEFLTYFQNEAQLEKSRLLSDRFSAERPKGSFSTLEIQRTEQGDSAMYLCASRAGNAIYFGEGSWLTVV.

V and J are TRBV10-2 and TRBJ2-3, with TRBD1 matching 7 bases. CDR3 size: 15 residues. Germline V gives CDR1 WSHSY, CDR2 SAAADI. With 7 bases clipped from V and 2 bases from J, the junction kept 9 bases outside the gene matches. The CDR3: CASKGAGGLTDTQYF. The CDR3 bases are TGCGCCAGCAAGGGGGCAGGGGGTCTCACAGATACGCAGTATTTT.

The chain links TRBV24-1 to TRBJ2-7; D is uncertain. CDR3 size: 12 residues. From germline, CDR1 is KGHDR and CDR2 SFDVKD. The ends were cut back, 4 bases at V and 3 bases at J, with 6 bases in the middle. CDR3 coding DNA: TGTGCCACCAGTGAAACCGGCTACGAGCAGTACTTC. Its protein is CATSETGYEQYF.

The genes are TRBV30 and TRBJ2-5, with TRBD1 as a possible D gene (5 bases). CDR1 and CDR2 from the germline V gene are GTSNPN and SVGIG (reference sequence). The CDR3 spans 11 residues. V gave up 5 bases and J gave up 5 bases, with 9 bases separating them. The DNA for the CDR3 is TGTGCCTGGCTGTACAGGGAGACCCAGTACTTC. Translating gives CAWLYRETQYF.

This clone occurred a few times. This chain's CDR3 is CASSQTGTLNTEAFF. CDR3 bases: TGTGCCAGCAGCCAGACCGGGACATTGAACACTGAAGCTTTCTTT. This chain joins TRBV5-6 and TRBJ1-1, with D perhaps matching TRBD1 (6 bases). This CDR3 comprises 15 residues. V gave up 4 bases and J gave up 0 bases, with 13 bases separating them. Per germline, CDR1 SGHDT and CDR2 YYEEEE.

The chain links TRBV7-2 to TRBJ2-1; TRBD2 matches 8 bases. CDR1 and CDR2 (germline): SGHTA, FQGNSA. V shed 3 bases and J 8 bases; nucleotides not matched to a gene: 12. The CDR3 is 16 residues long. The CDR3 loop reads CASSLTSGGWGDEQFF. The CDR3 nucleotides are TGTGCCAGCAGCTTGACGAGCGGGGGTTGGGGCGATGAGCAGTTCTTC.